The clone carrying this T cell receptor beta chain was seen more than once but under ten times. Its antigen is not identified. The same CDR3 arises from other DNA sequences in this sample as well. The germline V gene has CDR1 SEHNR and CDR2 FQNEAQ (reference sequence). Trimming removed 5 bases from V and 2 bases from J, with 10 bases in between. The CDR3 sequence is 15 residues long. Investigators reverse transcribed all isolated RNA, so they sequenced expressed TCRB transcripts. Average read counts of stem cell-like memory T cell samples were about 1.01 million. TCRdb keeps only in-frame clones here, not all; method: immunoSEQ multiplex PCR. Of approximately 120,000 clones detected, around 40% appear once; the ten largest clones hold over 0.05%. This sample is drawn from a study of beta chain features in type 1 diabetes. Study conclusions and caveats: For Type 1 diabetes patients, all four CD4+ subsets carried TCRB CDR3s that were moderately but significantly shorter.

The sample was stem cell memory CD4+ T cells from blood. The chain has TRBV7-9 and TRBJ2-6; TRBD1 might be the D (6 bases). The sequence came from a woman between 18 and 30 years old in good health. CDR3 sequence: CASSPGQPGANVLTF. The CDR3 bases are TGTGCCAGCAGCCCCGGACAGCCTGGGGCCAACGTCCTGACTTTC.